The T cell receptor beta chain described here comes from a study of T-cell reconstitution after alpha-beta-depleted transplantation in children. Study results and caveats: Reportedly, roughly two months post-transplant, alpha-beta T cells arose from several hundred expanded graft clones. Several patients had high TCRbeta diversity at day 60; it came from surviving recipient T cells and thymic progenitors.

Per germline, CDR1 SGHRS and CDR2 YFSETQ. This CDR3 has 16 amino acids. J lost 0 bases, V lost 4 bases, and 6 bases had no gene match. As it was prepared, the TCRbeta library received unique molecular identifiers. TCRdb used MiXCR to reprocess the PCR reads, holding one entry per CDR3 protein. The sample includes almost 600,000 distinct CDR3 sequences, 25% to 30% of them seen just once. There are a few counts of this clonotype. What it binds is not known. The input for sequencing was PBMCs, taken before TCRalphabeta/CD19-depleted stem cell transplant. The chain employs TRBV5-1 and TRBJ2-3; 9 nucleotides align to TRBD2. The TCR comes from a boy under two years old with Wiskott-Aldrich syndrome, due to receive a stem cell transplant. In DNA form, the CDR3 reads TGCGCCAGCAGCCCCGGACTAGCGTCTAGCACAGATACGCAGTATTTT. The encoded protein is CASSPGLASSTDTQYF. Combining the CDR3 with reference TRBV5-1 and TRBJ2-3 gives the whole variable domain KAGVTQTPRYLIKTRGQQVTLSCSPISGHRSVSWYQQTPGQGLQFLFEYFSETQRNKGNFPGRFSGRQFSNSRSEMNVSTLELGDSALYLCASSPGLASSTDTQYFGPGTRLTVL.